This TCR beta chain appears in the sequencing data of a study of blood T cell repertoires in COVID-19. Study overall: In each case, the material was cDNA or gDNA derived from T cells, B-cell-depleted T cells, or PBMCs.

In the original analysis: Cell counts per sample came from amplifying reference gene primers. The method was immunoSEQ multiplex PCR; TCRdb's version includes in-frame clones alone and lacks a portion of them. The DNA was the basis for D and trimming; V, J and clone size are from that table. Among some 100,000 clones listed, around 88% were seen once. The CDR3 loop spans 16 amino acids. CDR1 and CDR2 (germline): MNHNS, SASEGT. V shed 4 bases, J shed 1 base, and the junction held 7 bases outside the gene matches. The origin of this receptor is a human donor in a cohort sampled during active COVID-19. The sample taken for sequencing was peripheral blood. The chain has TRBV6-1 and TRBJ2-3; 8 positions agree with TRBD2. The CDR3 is CASSALSGRRTDTQYF. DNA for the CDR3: TGTGCCAGCAGTGCCCTAAGCGGGAGACGCACAGATACGCAGTATTTT.